The entry that follows covers one TCR beta chain sequence. The data are from a study of blood T cell repertoires in COVID-19. Study details: The United States, Italy and Spain were the sources of the acute and convalescent COVID-19 samples.

Assay: immunoSEQ multiplex PCR; the TCRdb copy retains only in-frame clones and omits some. This sample has 200,000 to 300,000 clones; 70% to 90% occur once, and the top ten carry under 2%. V was cut by 4 bases and J by 1 base, with 3 bases left in between. The CDR3 totals 13 residues. Per the germline V gene, CDR1 is SGHRS and CDR2 is YFSETQ. The chain joins TRBV5-1 to TRBJ1-6, with D uncertain. The source is a man younger than 40 with active or convalescent COVID-19. The sample comprised peripheral blood. This CDR3 reads CASSVSYNSPLHF. DNA for the CDR3: TGCGCCAGCAGCGTATCCTATAATTCACCCCTCCACTTT.